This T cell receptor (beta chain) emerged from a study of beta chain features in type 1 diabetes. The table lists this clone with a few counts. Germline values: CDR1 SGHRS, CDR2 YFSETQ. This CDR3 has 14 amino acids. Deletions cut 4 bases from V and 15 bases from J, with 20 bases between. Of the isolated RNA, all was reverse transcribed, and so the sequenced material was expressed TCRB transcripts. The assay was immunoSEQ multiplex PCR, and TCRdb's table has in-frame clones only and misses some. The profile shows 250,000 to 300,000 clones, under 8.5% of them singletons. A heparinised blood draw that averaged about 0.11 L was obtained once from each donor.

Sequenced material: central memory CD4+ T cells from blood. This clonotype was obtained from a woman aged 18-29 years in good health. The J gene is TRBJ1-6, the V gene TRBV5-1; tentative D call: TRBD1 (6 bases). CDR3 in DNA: TGCGCCAGCAGCAGAATCCCAGAACAGGGAGGCCTCCACTTT. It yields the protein CASSRIPEQGGLHF.